The next 29 T cell receptor beta chains were all read from a single sample in a study of cytomegalovirus exposure and HLA in healthy donors listed by TCRdb under 2017. The method was the immunoSEQ multiplex PCR assay. For the multiplex PCR, a mixture combining 60 forward primers for TCR Vbeta segments and 13 reverse primers for TCR Jbeta segments was used. What TCRdb holds here is the immuneACCESS table cut down to in-frame rearrangements. Part of the clones is not present; checked against another copy, under half of the missing clones reflect an unresolved V gene, and the others are unexplained. The sample data list some 180,000 clones, and 77% of these were observed just once. 1.4% of the sample goes to the ten largest clones. The material sequenced was PBMCs. The receptors come from a man between 18 and 29 years old in good health and CMV-seronegative.

This rearrangement joins TRBV7-9 to TRBJ2-5; 11 nucleotides align to TRBD2. Per germline, CDR1 SEHNR and CDR2 FQNEAQ (reference sequence). The CDR3 consists of 17 residues. Unmatched junction bases numbered 10, after V lost 3 bases and J lost 4 bases. For the CDR3, the DNA is TGTGCCAGCAGCTTCAGGCTAGCGGGAGGTCTGAGAGAGACCCAGTACTTC. This encodes CASSFRLAGGLRETQYF.

The V and J genes are TRBV2 and TRBJ2-7; 12 nucleotides line up with TRBD1. The germline gives CDR1 SNHLY, CDR2 FYNNEI. This CDR3 contains 13 residues. Trimming at V came to 8 bases and at J to 7 bases, leaving 6 bases not matched to a gene. CDR3 protein: CASGGQGAGEQYF. CDR3 in DNA: TGTGCCAGCGGGGGACAGGGGGCAGGTGAGCAGTACTTC.

The rearrangement uses TRBV7-2 and TRBJ2-1; tentative D call: TRBD2 (6 bases). Germline CDR1 reads SGHTA; CDR2 reads FQGNSA. The CDR3 is made up of 15 amino acids. V dropped 3 bases and J dropped 5 bases, with 14 bases sitting between them. In DNA, the CDR3 is TGTGCCAGCAGCTTCGCCACCGGGACTCACAATGAGCAGTTCTTC. The encoded protein is CASSFATGTHNEQFF.

This clone was seen once. The J gene is TRBJ2-5, the V gene TRBV5-6, with TRBD2 as a possible D gene (6 bases). The V gene lost 4 bases and the J gene lost 7 bases, with 17 bases spanning the gap. There are 14 residues in the CDR3. Germline CDR1 is SGHDT and CDR2 is YYEEEE. The CDR3 loop reads CASSLGRREATQYF. CDR3 DNA sequence: TGTGCCAGCAGCCTGGGACGAAGGGAGGCGACCCAGTACTTC.

The chain links TRBV19 to TRBJ1-2, with D hard to call. The CDR3 loop spans 12 amino acids. V was shortened by 8 bases and J by 4 bases, with 11 bases between the two germline ends. Germline lookup yields CDR1 LNHDA and CDR2 SQIVND (reference sequence). The chain's CDR3 is CASRGSSYGYTF. The CDR3 coding sequence is TGTGCCAGTCGCGGCAGCAGCTATGGCTACACCTTC.

The V and J genes are TRBV5-4 and TRBJ2-3; D is uncertain. Trimming shortened V by 4 bases and J by 5 bases, and 23 bases separated the two germline ends. Germline CDR1 is SGHNT and CDR2 is YYREEE (reference sequence). The CDR3 runs 17 residues. This CDR3 is CASSQEGGMVAGDTQYF. Written as DNA, the CDR3 is TGTGCCAGCAGCCAAGAAGGCGGTATGGTAGCTGGAGATACGCAGTATTTT. The complete variable domain, with remaining parts taken from reference TRBV5-4 and TRBJ2-3, reads ETGVTQSPTHLIKTRGQQVTLRCSSQSGHNTVSWYQQALGQGPQFIFQYYREEENGRGNFPPRFSGLQFPNYSSELNVNALELDDSALYLCASSQEGGMVAGDTQYFGPGTRLTVL.

The J gene is TRBJ2-7, the V gene TRBV5-1; D is possibly TRBD1 (5 bases). CDR1 and CDR2 (germline): SGHRS, YFSETQ. The CDR3 is made up of 13 amino acids. Deletions cut 4 bases from V and 4 bases from J, with 12 bases between. The CDR3 nucleotides read TGCGCCAGCAGCCCGGACACGCCTTACGAGCAGTACTTC. This encodes CASSPDTPYEQYF.

The chain is built from TRBV7-9 and TRBJ1-4, with D possibly matching TRBD1 (5 bases). Germline values: CDR1 SEHNR, CDR2 FQNEAQ (reference sequence). This CDR3 is built from 14 residues. Deletions cut 3 bases from V and 3 bases from J, with 8 bases between. CDR3: CASSFGQPNEKLFF. The CDR3 DNA follows: TGTGCCAGCAGCTTTGGACAACCTAATGAAAAACTGTTTTTT.

The CDR3 reads CASSLAVLAGQETQYF. DNA for the CDR3: TGCGCCAGCAGCTTGGCCGTGCTAGCGGGACAAGAGACCCAGTACTTC. The gene calls are TRBV5-1 and TRBJ2-5; TRBD2 matches at 9 bases. This CDR3 contains 16 residues. Germline assignment: CDR1 SGHRS and CDR2 YFSETQ. V lost 0 bases, J lost 2 bases, and 5 bases stayed unmatched.

This chain links TRBV6-5 with TRBJ2-2, with D unclear. Trimming left V 7 bases short and J 1 base short, with 10 bases between. The CDR3 spans 14 residues. Per germline, CDR1 MNHEY and CDR2 SVGAGI. CDR3 loop: CASTNRRNTGELFF. In nucleotides, the CDR3 is TGTGCCAGCACCAACAGAAGGAACACCGGGGAGCTGTTTTTT.

V and J are TRBV5-4 and TRBJ1-2; possible D gene TRBD1, 6 bases. CDR1 and CDR2 (germline): SGHNT, YYREEE (reference sequence). Between the trimmed V and J ends, which lost 0 bases and 4 bases, there was a span of 13 bases. The CDR3 covers 15 residues. Here the CDR3 reads CASSLEGGDPYGYTF. CDR3 sequence (DNA): TGTGCCAGCAGCTTGGAGGGGGGGGACCCCTATGGCTACACCTTC.

This chain uses TRBV5-4 with TRBJ2-1; 10 positions match TRBD1. Germline V lookup: CDR1 SGHNT, CDR2 YYREEE (reference sequence). V was clipped by 0 bases and J by 2 bases; unmatched bases: 5. The CDR3 has 17 residues. CDR3 residues: CASSLEGQGFPYNEQFF. The CDR3 DNA reads TGTGCCAGCAGCTTGGAGGGACAGGGGTTCCCCTACAATGAGCAGTTCTTC.

The V and J genes are TRBV29-1 and TRBJ2-3; tentative D call: TRBD1 (6 bases). Germline V gives CDR1 SQVTM, CDR2 ANQGSEA. Trimming removed 6 bases at V and 0 bases at J, with 16 bases between. The CDR3 runs to 15 residues. The DNA of the CDR3 is TGCAGCGTCCACGCCCGACAGGTTAGCACAGATACGCAGTATTTT. Protein: CSVHARQVSTDTQYF.

V is TRBV5-4 and J is TRBJ1-2; 8 positions agree with TRBD1. The J segment lost 2 bases and the V segment lost 5 bases, leaving 5 bases of the junction unmatched. CDR3 length: 14 amino acids. From germline, CDR1 is SGHNT and CDR2 YYREEE (reference sequence). CDR3 DNA sequence: TGTGCCAGCAGTTCGACAGGGGACAACTATGGCTACACCTTC. Translated: CASSSTGDNYGYTF. The full variable domain, with the rest looked up from reference TRBV5-4 and TRBJ1-2, is ETGVTQSPTHLIKTRGQQVTLRCSSQSGHNTVSWYQQALGQGPQFIFQYYREEENGRGNFPPRFSGLQFPNYSSELNVNALELDDSALYLCASSSTGDNYGYTFGSGTRLTVV.

V is TRBV7-3 and J is TRBJ2-1, with a tentative D call TRBD2 (5 bases). Trimming left V 2 bases short and J 6 bases short, with 8 bases between. CDR1 is SGHTA and CDR2 is FQGTGA in the germline V gene. The CDR3 runs to 13 residues. The CDR3 DNA reads as TGTGCCAGCAGCTTAGGACTTCTCAATGAGCAGTTCTTC. Its translation: CASSLGLLNEQFF.

The chain has TRBV7-8 and TRBJ2-2, with TRBD2 identical over 11 bases. Germline V lookup: CDR1 SGHVS, CDR2 FQNEAQ. This CDR3 region has 17 residues. V gave up 4 bases and J gave up 4 bases; unmatched junction bases: 8. DNA for the CDR3: TGTGCCAGCAGCTCGGGCGCTAGCGGGGGGCCCACCGGGGAGCTGTTTTTT. Translated, it gives CASSSGASGGPTGELFF. Variable domain in full (rest from reference TRBV7-8 and TRBJ2-2): GAGVSQSPRYKVAKRGQDVALRCDPISGHVSLFWYQQALGQGPEFLTYFQNEAQLDKSGLPSDRFFAERPEGSVSTLKIQRTQQEDSAVYLCASSSGASGGPTGELFFGEGSRLTVL.

This chain connects TRBV7-9 to TRBJ2-3; D remains ambiguous. The ends were cut back, 0 bases at V and 3 bases at J, with 10 bases in the middle. The CDR3 contains 15 residues. Germline assignment: CDR1 SEHNR and CDR2 FQNEAQ (reference sequence). The CDR3 sequence is CASSLAGPRTDTQYF. In nucleotides, the CDR3 is TGTGCCAGCAGCTTAGCGGGCCCACGGACAGATACGCAGTATTTT.

The V call is TRBV9, the J call TRBJ1-2; the match to TRBD1 covers 9 bases. This CDR3 contains 14 residues. In germline, CDR1 is SGDLS, CDR2 YYNGEE. V shed 1 base, J shed 3 bases, and the junction held 1 base outside the gene matches. CDR3 sequence reads: CASSVTGGHYGYTF. CDR3 nucleotide sequence: TGTGCCAGCAGCGTAACAGGGGGCCACTATGGCTACACCTTC. The whole variable domain, remainder taken from reference TRBV9 and TRBJ1-2, is DSGVTQTPKHLITATGQRVTLRCSPRSGDLSVYWYQQSLDQGLQFLIQYYNGEERAKGNILERFSAQQFPDLHSELNLSSLELGDSALYFCASSVTGGHYGYTFGSGTRLTVV.

The table lists this clone with a count of one. This chain uses TRBV4-3 with TRBJ2-5; no firm D call. Matching the DNA end better, TRBJ2-7 makes the J call doubtful. The V gene's germline CDR1 is LGHNA and CDR2 YSLEER. The CDR3 has 13 amino acids. The CDR3 DNA reads TGCGCCAGCAGCCAAGAACAGTCCCACGAGCAGTACTTC. Amino acid sequence: CASSQEQSHEQYF.

This sequence joins TRBV7-8 and TRBJ1-5; weak D call: TRBD1 (5 bases). Germline V lookup: CDR1 SGHVS, CDR2 FQNEAQ. Trimming pared 2 bases from V and 0 bases from J, leaving 20 bases between. The CDR3 has 19 residues. The CDR3 sequence: CASSLFKAERGDSNQPQHF. The CDR3, as DNA: TGTGCCAGCAGCTTATTTAAGGCTGAACGGGGGGATAGCAATCAGCCCCAGCATTTT.

The V call is TRBV29-1, the J call TRBJ2-5, with a possible D match to TRBD1 (5 bases). The germline V gene has CDR1 SQVTM and CDR2 ANQGSEA. The CDR3 length is 11 residues. V was pared by 5 bases and J by 3 bases, with 7 bases between. DNA of the CDR3: TGCAGCGTTCCGACAGAAGAGACCCAGTACTTC. This translates into CSVPTEETQYF. Looking up the rest from reference TRBV29-1 and TRBJ2-5 gives the full variable domain: SAVISQKPSRDICQRGTSLTIQCQVDSQVTMMFWYRQQPGQSLTLIATANQGSEATYESGFVIDKFPISRPNLTFSTLTVSNMSPEDSSIYLCSVPTEETQYFGPGTRLLVL.

To note about this clone: At one end the junction does not follow the germline gene, possibly because of a read error. The J gene is TRBJ1-1, the V gene TRBV7-2, with TRBD1 as a possible D gene (6 bases). The CDR3 covers 15 residues. Germline CDR1 and CDR2: SGHTA and FQGNSA. The chain's CDR3 is CASSLWGMGDTEVFF. The CDR3 coding sequence is TGTGCCAGCAGCTTATGGGGGATGGGGGACACTGAAGTTTTCTTT. Together with reference TRBV7-2 and TRBJ1-1, the CDR3 gives the full variable domain: GAGVSQSPSNKVTEKGKDVELRCDPISGHTALYWYRQSLGQGLEFLIYFQGNSAPDKSGLPSDRFSAERTGGSVSTLTIQRTQQEDSAVYLCASSLWGMGDTEVFFGQGTRLTVV.

CDR3 sequence reads: CASSLGLAENTGELFF. In DNA, the CDR3 is TGTGCCAGCAGCTTAGGGCTAGCAGAGAACACCGGGGAGCTGTTTTTT. This sequence joins TRBV7-9 and TRBJ2-2, with D possibly being TRBD2 (5 bases). This CDR3 is 16 amino acids long. Germline V CDR1 and CDR2: SEHNR, FQNEAQ (reference sequence). V lost 1 base and J 1 base, leaving 10 bases between the germline ends.

The CDR3 region has the DNA TGCAGCGTCGGGACAGGGGTCATATCTAACTATGGCTACACCTTC. Amino acid sequence: CSVGTGVISNYGYTF. The V and J genes are TRBV29-1 and TRBJ1-2, with 10 positions matching TRBD1. The V segment lost 6 bases and the J segment 0 bases; nucleotides outside the gene matches: 7. CDR3 size: 15 residues. Per germline, CDR1 SQVTM and CDR2 ANQGSEA.

The V call is TRBV7-9, the J call TRBJ1-4, with TRBD1 matching over 11 bases. The CDR3 covers 17 residues. The germline V gene encodes CDR1 SEHNR and CDR2 FQNEAQ (reference sequence). V trimming: 2 bases; J trimming: 0 bases; junction bases outside the gene matches: 2. CDR3 sequence: CASSLWGQGATNEKLFF. CDR3 in DNA: TGTGCCAGCAGCTTATGGGGACAGGGGGCAACTAATGAAAAACTGTTTTTT.

The CDR3 DNA reads TGCGCCAGCACCCTAGACGGTACCTTAGCCGGGGAGCTGTTTTTT. Residues: CASTLDGTLAGELFF. The chain employs TRBV10-2 and TRBJ2-2; D not certain. Deletions cut 7 bases from V and 6 bases from J, with 18 bases between. Germline-derived CDR1 and CDR2 are WSHSY and SAAADI. This CDR3 region has 15 residues.

This clone was counted between two and nine times. This chain links TRBV4-3 with TRBJ2-6, with D tentatively TRBD1 (6 bases). Deletions cut 4 bases from V and 1 base from J, with 8 bases between. Per germline, CDR1 LGHNA and CDR2 YSLEER. CDR3 size: 15 residues. CDR3 residues: CASSPTGSGANVLTF. CDR3 sequence (DNA): TGCGCCAGCAGCCCAACAGGGTCTGGGGCCAACGTCCTGACTTTC.

The CDR3 region is CASSYSSSGASYEQYF. For the CDR3, the DNA is TGTGCCAGCAGTTACTCGAGTAGCGGGGCCTCCTACGAGCAGTACTTC. The V gene is TRBV6-6, the J gene TRBJ2-7; 8 bases line up with TRBD2. The length of the CDR3 is 16 residues. CDR1 is MNHNY, CDR2 SVGAGI, per germline (reference sequence). The V and J ends lost 0 bases and 0 bases, in that order; junction bases with no gene match: 4.

The CDR3 spells CASSWDFGQTSNYGYTF. The CDR3 DNA sequence: TGTGCCAGCAGCTGGGATTTCGGACAGACCTCTAACTATGGCTACACCTTC. This chain joins TRBV27 and TRBJ1-2; perhaps TRBD1 as D (6 bases). Per the germline V gene, CDR1 is MNHEY and CDR2 is SMNVEV (reference sequence). V dropped 6 bases and J dropped 0 bases, with 20 bases sitting between them. CDR3 size: 17 residues.